Given below is one T cell receptor beta chain in context. Researchers prepared the TCRbeta library using unique molecular identifiers, the study reports. From the PCR reads, TCRdb called clonotypes with MiXCR, one entry per CDR3 protein. The sample contains some 830,000 distinct CDR3 sequences, around 15% of which appear only once. This record comes from a study of T-cell reconstitution after alpha-beta-depleted transplantation in children. The CDR3 runs to 14 residues. Germline V gene sequence: CDR1 DFQATT, CDR2 SNEGSKA (reference sequence). V shed 3 bases and J shed 0 bases, with 12 bases lying between them.

The chain employs TRBV20-1 and TRBJ2-7, with TRBD2 as a possible D gene (5 bases). The input for sequencing was PBMCs, mostly from graft donor cells, taken 360 days after TCRalphabeta/CD19-depleted stem cell transplant. The receptor was derived from a male patient aged 10 to 17 who had a stem cell transplant for acute lymphoblastic leukemia, so the T cells may come from the graft donor. The CDR3 here is CSASQAASSYEQYF. Here the CDR3 DNA reads TGCAGTGCTAGTCAAGCGGCAAGCTCCTACGAGCAGTACTTC.